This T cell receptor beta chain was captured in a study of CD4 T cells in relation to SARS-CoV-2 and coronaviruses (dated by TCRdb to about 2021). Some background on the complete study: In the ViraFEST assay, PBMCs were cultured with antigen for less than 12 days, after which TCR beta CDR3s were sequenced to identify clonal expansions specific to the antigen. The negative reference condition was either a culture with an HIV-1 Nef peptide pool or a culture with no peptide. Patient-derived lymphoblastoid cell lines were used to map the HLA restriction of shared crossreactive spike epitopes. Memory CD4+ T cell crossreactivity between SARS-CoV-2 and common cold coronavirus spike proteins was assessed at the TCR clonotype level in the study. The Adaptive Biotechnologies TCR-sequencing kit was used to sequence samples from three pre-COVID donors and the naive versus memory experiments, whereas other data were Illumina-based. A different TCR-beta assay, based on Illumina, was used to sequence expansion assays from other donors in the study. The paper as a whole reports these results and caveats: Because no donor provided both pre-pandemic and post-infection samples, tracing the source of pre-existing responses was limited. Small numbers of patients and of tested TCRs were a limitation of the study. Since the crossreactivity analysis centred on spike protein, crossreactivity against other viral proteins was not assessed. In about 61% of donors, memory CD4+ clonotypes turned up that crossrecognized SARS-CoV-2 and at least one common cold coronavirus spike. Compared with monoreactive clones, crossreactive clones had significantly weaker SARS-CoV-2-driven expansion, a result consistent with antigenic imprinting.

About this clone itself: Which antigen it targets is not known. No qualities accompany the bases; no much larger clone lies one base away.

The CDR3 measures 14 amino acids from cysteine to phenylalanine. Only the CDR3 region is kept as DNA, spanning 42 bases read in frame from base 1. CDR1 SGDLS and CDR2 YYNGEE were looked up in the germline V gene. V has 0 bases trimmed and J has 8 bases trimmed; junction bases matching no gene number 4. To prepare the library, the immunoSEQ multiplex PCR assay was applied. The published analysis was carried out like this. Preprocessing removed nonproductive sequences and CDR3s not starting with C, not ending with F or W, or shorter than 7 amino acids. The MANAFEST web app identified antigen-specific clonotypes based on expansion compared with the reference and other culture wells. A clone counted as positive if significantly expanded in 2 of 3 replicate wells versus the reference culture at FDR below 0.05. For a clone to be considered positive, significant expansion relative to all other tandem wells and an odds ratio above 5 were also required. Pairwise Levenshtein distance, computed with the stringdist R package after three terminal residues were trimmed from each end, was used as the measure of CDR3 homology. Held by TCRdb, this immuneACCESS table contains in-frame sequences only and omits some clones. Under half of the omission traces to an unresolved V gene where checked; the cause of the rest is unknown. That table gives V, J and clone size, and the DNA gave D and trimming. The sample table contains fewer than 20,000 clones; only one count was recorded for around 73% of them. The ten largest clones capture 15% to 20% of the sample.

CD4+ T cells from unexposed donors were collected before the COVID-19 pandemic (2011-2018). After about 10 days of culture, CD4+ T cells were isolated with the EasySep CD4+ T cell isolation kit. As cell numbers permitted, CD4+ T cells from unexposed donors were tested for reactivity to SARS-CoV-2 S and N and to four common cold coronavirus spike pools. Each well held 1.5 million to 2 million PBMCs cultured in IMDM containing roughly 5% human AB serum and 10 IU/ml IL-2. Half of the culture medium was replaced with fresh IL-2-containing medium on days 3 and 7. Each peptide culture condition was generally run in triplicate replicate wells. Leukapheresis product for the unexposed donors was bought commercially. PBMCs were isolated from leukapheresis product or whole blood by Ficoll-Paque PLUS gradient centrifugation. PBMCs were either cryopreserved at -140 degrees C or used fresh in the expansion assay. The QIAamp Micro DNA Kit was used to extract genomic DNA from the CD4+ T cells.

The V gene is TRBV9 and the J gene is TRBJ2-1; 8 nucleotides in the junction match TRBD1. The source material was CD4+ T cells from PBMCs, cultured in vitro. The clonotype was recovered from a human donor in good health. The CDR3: CASSVVSGGYEQFF. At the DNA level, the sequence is TGTGCCAGCAGCGTAGTGTCAGGGGGCTATGAGCAGTTCTTC.